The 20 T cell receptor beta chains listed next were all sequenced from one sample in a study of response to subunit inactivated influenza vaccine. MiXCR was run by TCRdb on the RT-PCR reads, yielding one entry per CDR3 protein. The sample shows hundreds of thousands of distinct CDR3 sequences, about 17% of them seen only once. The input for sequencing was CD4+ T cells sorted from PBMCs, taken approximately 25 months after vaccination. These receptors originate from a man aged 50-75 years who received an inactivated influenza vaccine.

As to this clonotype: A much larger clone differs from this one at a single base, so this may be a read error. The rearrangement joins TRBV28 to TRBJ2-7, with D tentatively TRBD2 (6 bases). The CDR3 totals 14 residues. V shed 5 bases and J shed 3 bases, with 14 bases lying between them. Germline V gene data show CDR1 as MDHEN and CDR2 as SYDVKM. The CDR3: CASSPEDGGYEQYF. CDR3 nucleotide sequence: TGTGCCAGCAGTCCGGAGGACGGGGGCTACGAGCAGTACTTC.

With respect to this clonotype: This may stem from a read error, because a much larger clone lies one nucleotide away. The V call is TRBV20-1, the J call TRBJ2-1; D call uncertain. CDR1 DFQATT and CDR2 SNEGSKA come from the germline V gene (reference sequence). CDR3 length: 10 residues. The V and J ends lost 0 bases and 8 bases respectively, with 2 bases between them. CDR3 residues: CSARDYEQFF. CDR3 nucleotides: TGCAGTGCTAGAGACTATGAGCAGTTCTTC.

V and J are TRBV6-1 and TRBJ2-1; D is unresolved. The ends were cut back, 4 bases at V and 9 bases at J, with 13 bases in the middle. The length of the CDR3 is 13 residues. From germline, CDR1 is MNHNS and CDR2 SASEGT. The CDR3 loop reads CASSGPTVREQFF. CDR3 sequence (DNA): TGTGCCAGCAGTGGCCCGACGGTTCGTGAGCAGTTCTTC.

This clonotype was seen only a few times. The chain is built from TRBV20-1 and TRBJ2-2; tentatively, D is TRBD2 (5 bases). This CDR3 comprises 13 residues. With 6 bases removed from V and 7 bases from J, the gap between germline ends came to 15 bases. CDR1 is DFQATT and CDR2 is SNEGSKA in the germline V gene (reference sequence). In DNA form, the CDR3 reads TGCAGTGCCTCGAGGTCCCGGGGCGGGGAGCTGTTTTTT. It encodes CSASRSRGGELFF.

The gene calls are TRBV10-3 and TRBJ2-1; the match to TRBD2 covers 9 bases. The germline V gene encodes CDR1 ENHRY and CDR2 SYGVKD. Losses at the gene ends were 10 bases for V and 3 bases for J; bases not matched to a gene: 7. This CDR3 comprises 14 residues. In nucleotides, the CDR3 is TGTGCCACCTCTCCTAGCGGGGACTACAATGAGCAGTTCTTC. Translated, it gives CATSPSGDYNEQFF.

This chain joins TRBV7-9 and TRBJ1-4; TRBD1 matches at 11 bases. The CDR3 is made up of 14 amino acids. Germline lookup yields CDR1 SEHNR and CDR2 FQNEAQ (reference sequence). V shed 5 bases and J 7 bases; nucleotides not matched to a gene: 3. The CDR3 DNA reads TGTGCCAGCAGCCAGGACAGGGGGCCTGAAAAACTGTTTTTT. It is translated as CASSQDRGPEKLFF.

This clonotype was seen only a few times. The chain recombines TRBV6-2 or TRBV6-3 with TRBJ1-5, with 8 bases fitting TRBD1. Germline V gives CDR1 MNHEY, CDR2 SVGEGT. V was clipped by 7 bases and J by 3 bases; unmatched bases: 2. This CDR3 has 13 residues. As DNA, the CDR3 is TGTGCCAGCACGGACAGGGTCAATCAGCCCCAGCATTTT. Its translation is CASTDRVNQPQHF.

This chain's CDR3 is CASSKTSGGSKDTQYF. CDR3 nucleotide sequence: TGTGCCAGCAGCAAGACTAGCGGGGGGAGCAAGGATACGCAGTATTTT. The chain links TRBV7-2 to TRBJ2-3; 13 bases match TRBD2. The ends lost 5 bases at V and 6 bases at J; junction bases unmatched: 8. From germline, CDR1 is SGHTA and CDR2 FQGNSA. The CDR3 loop spans 16 amino acids.

The CDR3 loop is CSVEGSGGGYGYTF. The CDR3 DNA sequence: TGCAGCGTTGAAGGCTCGGGGGGAGGCTATGGCTACACCTTC. V and J are TRBV29-1 and TRBJ1-2; D perhaps matches TRBD1 (5 bases). The CDR3 covers 14 residues. The ends were cut back, 1 base at V and 4 bases at J, with 13 bases in the middle. Germline assignment: CDR1 SQVTM and CDR2 ANQGSEA.

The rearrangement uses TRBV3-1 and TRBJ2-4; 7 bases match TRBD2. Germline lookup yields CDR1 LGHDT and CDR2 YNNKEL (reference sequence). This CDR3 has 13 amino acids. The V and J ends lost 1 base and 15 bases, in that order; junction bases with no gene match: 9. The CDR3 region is CASSQGLAYLTYF. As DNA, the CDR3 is TGTGCCAGCAGCCAAGGACTAGCCTATCTAACGTACTTC.

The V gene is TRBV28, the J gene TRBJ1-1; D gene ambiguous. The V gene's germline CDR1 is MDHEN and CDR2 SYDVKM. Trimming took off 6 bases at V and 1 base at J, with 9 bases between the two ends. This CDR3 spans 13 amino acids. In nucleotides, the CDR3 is TGTGCCAGCAGGATGATAGAGAACACTGAAGCTTTCTTT. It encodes CASRMIENTEAFF.

CDR3 sequence reads: CASSLEGLAWDTQYF. In nucleotides, the CDR3 is TGTGCCAGCAGCTTGGAGGGACTAGCCTGGGATACGCAGTATTTT. The chain couples TRBV5-4 to TRBJ2-3; 9 bases align to TRBD2. The CDR3 loop spans 15 amino acids. Germline lookup yields CDR1 SGHNT and CDR2 YYREEE (reference sequence). V trimming: 0 bases; J trimming: 6 bases; junction bases outside the gene matches: 5.

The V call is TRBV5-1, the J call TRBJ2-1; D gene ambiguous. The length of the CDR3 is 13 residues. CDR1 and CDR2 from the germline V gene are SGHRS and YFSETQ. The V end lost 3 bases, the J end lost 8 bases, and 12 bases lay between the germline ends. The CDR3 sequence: CASSSPFPHEQFF. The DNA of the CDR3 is TGCGCCAGCAGCTCTCCTTTTCCCCATGAGCAGTTCTTC.

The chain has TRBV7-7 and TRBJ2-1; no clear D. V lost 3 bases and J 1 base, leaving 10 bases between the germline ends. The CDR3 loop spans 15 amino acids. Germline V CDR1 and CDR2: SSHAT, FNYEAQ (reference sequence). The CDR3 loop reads CASSFSVTSYNEQFF. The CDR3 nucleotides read TGTGCCAGCAGCTTTAGTGTCACATCCTACAATGAGCAGTTCTTC.

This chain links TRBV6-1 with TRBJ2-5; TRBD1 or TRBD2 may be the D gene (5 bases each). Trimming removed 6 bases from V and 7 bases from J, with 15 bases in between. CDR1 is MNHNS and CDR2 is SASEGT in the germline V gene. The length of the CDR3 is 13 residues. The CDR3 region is CASSMGEKRTQYF. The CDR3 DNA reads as TGTGCCAGCAGCATGGGGGAGAAGAGGACCCAGTACTTC.

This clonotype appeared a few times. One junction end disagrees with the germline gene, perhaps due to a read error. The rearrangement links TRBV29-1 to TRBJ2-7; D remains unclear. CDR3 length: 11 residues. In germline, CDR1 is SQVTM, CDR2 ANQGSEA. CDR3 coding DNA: TGCAGCGTGGAAGTGCTGAACGAGCAGTACTTC. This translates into CSVEVLNEQYF.

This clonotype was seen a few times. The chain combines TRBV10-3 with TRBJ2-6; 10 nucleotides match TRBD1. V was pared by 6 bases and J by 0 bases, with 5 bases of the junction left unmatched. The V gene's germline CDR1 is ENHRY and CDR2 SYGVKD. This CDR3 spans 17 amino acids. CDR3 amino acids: CAIRPGQGSSGANVLTF. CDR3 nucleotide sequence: TGTGCCATCAGGCCGGGACAGGGGAGCTCTGGGGCCAACGTCCTGACTTTC.

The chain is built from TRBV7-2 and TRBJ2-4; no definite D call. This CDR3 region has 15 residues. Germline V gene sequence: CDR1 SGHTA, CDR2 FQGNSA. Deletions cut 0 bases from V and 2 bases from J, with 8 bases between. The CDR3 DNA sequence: TGTGCCAGCAGCTTAGCGTACAGTTCCAAAAACATTCAGTACTTC. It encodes CASSLAYSSKNIQYF.

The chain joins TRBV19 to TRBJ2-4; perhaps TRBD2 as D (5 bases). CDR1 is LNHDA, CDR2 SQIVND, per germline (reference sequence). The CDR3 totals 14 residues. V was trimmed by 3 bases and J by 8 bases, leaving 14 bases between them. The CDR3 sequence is CASSMGGSSDIQYF. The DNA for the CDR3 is TGTGCCAGTAGTATGGGCGGGTCATCGGACATTCAGTACTTC.

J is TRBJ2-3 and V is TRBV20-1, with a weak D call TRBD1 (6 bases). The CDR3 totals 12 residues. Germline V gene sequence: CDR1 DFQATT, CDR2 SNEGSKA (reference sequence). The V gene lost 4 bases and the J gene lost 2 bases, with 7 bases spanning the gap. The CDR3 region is CSANRDTDTQYF. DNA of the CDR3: TGCAGTGCTAACAGGGACACAGATACGCAGTATTTT.